This TCR beta chain was identified during a study of PD-1 blockade in mismatch repair-deficient tumors. TCRdb's copy holds only in-frame clones and misses some; the assay was immunoSEQ multiplex PCR. In the table there are about 79,000 clones, approximately 78% of which are singletons. This clonotype was sampled from an adult with mismatch repair-deficient cancer. The sample here was peripheral blood, taken 44 weeks after starting pembrolizumab.

The CDR3 reads CASTLFREDIQYF. CDR3 DNA sequence: TGTGCCAGCACATTGTTCCGGGAGGACATTCAGTACTTC. The chain has TRBV6-5 and TRBJ2-4; TRBD2 agrees at 7 bases. CDR3 length: 13 residues. The ends lost 7 bases at V and 8 bases at J; junction bases unmatched: 8. Germline values: CDR1 MNHEY, CDR2 SVGAGI.